This T cell receptor beta chain was sequenced for a study of response to subunit inactivated influenza vaccine. Study observations and caveats: After each seasonal influenza vaccination, few new T cells are recruited, the authors suggested.

CDR3 length: 16 residues. With 7 bases removed from V and 0 bases from J, the gap between germline ends came to 15 bases. CDR1 is SGHDN, CDR2 FVKESK, per germline. In its sample, this clonotype was seen a few times. No antigen is known for it. A single record per CDR3 protein comes from TCRdb applying MiXCR to the RT-PCR reads. The sample lists about 540,000 distinct CDR3 sequences, 20% to 25% seen once, with approximately 3% in the top ten. The same data also went into a second study, on T cells expressing NK-cell markers. That paper adds: The TCR beta cDNA came from 5'RACE template switching with UMIs. Several experiments employed an anti-gamma-delta TCR antibody to confine sorting to alpha-beta TCR T cells.

The sequencing used CD4+ T cells sorted from PBMCs, collected approximately 13 days after vaccination. This sequence originates from a man in his fifties who received an inactivated influenza vaccine. The chain couples TRBV14 to TRBJ2-2, with D maybe TRBD2 (6 bases). CDR3 DNA sequence: TGTGCCAGCACCCTCGGGGGAGGCGCGAACACCGGGGAGCTGTTTTTT. Translation: CASTLGGGANTGELFF.